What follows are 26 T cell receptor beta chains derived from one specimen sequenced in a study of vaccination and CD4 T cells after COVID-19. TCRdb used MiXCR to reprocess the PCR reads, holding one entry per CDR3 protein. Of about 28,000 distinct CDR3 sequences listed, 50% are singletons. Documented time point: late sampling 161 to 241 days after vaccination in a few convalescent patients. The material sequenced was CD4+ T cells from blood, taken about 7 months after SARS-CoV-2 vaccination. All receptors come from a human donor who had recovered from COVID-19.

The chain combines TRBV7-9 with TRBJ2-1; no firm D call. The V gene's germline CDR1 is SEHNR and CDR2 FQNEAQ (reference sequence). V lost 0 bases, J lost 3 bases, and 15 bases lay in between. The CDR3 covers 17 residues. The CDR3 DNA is TGTGCCAGCAGCTTAGCCCGCGGCTTAATGGGCTACAATGAGCAGTTCTTC. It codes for CASSLARGLMGYNEQFF.

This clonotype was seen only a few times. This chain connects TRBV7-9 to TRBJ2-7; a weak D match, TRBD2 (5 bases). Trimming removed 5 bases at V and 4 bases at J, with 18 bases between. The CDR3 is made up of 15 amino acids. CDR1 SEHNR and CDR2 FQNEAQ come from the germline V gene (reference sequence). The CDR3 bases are TGTGCCAGCAGCCCTCCGGGCGGGCCTGTTTACGAGCAGTACTTC. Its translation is CASSPPGGPVYEQYF.

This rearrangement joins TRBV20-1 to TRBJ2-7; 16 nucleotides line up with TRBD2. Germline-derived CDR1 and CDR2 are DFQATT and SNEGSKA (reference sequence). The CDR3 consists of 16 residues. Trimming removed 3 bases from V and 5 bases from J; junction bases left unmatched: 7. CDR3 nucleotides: TGCAGTGCTAGTGGGACTAGCGGGAGGGCCGTTAACGAGCAGTACTTC. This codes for CSASGTSGRAVNEQYF.

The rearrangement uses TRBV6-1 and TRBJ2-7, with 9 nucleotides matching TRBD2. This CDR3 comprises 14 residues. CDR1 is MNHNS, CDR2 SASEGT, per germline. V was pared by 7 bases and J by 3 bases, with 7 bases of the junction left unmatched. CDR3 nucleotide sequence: TGTGCCAGCACCGTGACTAGCGGTCGCTACGAGCAGTACTTC. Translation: CASTVTSGRYEQYF.

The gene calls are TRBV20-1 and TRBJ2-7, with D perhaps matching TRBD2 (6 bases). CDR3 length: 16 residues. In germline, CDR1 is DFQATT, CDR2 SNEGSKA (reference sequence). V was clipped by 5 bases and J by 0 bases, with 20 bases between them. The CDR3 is CSALRSRLVSSYEQYF. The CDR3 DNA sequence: TGCAGTGCTTTGAGGTCGAGACTAGTGAGCTCCTACGAGCAGTACTTC.

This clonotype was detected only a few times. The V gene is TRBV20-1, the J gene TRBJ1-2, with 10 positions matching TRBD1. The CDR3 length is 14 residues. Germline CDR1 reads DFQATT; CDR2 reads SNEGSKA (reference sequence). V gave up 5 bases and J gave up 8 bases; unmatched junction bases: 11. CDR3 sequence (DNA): TGCAGTGCTGCATTGGGACAGGGGAGGTTCGGCTACACCTTC. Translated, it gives CSAALGQGRFGYTF.

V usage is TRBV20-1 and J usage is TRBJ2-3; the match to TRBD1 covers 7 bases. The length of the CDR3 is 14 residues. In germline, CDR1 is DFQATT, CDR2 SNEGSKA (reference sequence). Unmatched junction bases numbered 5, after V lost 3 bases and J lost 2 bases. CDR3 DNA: TGCAGTGCTAGCGGGCAGGGGGTCACAGATACGCAGTATTTT. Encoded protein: CSASGQGVTDTQYF.

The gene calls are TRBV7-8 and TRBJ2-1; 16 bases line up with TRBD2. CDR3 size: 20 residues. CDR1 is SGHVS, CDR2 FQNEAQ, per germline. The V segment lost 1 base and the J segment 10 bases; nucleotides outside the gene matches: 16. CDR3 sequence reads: CASSLVGQGTSGRASREQFF. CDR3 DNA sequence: TGTGCCAGCAGCTTAGTTGGGCAGGGGACTAGCGGGAGGGCATCAAGGGAGCAGTTCTTC.

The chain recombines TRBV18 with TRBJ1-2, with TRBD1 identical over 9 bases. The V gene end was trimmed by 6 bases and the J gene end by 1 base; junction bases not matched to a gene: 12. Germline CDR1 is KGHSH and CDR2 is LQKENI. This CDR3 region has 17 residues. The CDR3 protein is CASSPGTGRIGNYGYTF. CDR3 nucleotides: TGTGCCAGCTCCCCTGGGACAGGGCGGATTGGTAACTATGGCTACACCTTC.

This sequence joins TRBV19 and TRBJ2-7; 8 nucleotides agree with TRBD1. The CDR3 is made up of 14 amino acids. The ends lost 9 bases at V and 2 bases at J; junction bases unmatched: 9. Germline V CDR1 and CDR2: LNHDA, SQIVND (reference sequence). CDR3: CASRRTGNTYEQYF. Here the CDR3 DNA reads TGTGCCAGCCGCCGGACAGGGAACACCTACGAGCAGTACTTC.

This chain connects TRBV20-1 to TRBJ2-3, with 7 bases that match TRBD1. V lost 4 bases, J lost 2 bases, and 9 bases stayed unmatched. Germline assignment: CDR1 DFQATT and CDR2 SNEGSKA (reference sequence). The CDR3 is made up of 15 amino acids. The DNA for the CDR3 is TGCAGTGCTACAGGGGACAGCAGAAACACAGATACGCAGTATTTT. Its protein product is CSATGDSRNTDTQYF.

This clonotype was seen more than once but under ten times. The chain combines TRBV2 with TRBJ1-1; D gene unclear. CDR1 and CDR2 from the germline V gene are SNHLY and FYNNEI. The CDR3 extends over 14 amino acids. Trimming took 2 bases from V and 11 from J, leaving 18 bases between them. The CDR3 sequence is CASSEFGPAAGAFF. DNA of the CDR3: TGTGCCAGCAGTGAATTCGGACCGGCCGCTGGGGCTTTCTTT.

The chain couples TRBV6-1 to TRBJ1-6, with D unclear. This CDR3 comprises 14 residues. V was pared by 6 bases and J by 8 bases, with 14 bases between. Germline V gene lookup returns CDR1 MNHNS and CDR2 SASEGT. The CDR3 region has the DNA TGTGCCAGCAGGCAAGAAAGAACCGATTCACCCCTCCACTTT. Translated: CASRQERTDSPLHF.

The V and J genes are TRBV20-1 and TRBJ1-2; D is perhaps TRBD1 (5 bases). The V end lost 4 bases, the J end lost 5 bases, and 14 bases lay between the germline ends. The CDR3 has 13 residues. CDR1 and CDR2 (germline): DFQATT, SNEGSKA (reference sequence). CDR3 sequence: CSATETGLYGYTF. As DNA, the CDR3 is TGCAGTGCTACAGAAACAGGACTATATGGCTACACCTTC.

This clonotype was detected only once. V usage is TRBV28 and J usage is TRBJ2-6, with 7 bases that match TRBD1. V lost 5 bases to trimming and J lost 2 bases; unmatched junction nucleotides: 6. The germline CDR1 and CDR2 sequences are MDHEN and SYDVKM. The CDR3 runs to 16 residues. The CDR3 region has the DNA TGTGCCAGCAGTGTCATCGACAGGGCTGGGGCCAACGTCCTGACTTTC. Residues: CASSVIDRAGANVLTF.

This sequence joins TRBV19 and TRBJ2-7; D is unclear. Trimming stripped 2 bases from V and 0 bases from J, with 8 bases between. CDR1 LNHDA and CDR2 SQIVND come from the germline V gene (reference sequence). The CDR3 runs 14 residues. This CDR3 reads CASSIRGDSYEQYF. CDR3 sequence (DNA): TGTGCCAGTAGTATAAGAGGAGACTCCTACGAGCAGTACTTC.

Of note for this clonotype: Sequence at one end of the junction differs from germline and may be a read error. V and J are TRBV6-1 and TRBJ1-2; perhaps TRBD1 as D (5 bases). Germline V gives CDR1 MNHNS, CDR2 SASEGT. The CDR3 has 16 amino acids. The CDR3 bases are TGTGCCATCAGTGACGGGGGAGCTGCTGCGAGCTATGGCTACACCTTC. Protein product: CAISDGGAAASYGYTF.

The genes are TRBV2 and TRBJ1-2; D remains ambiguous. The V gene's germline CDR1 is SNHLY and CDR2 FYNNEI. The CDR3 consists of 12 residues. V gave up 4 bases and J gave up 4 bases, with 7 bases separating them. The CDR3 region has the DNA TGTGCCAGCAGTGGTTCGCGCTATGGCTACACCTTC. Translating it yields CASSGSRYGYTF.

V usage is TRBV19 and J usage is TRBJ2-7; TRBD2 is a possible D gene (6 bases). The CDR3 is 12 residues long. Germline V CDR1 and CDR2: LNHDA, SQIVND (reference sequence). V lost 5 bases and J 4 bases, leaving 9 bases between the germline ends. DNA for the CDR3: TGTGCCAGTAGTGTGGGAGGATACGAGCAGTACTTC. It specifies CASSVGGYEQYF.

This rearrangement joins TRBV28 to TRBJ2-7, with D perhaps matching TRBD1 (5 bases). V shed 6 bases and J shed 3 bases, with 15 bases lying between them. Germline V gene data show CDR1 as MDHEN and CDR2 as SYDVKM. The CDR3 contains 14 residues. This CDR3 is CASRGFDSDYEQYF. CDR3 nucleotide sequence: TGTGCCAGCAGGGGATTCGACAGTGACTACGAGCAGTACTTC.

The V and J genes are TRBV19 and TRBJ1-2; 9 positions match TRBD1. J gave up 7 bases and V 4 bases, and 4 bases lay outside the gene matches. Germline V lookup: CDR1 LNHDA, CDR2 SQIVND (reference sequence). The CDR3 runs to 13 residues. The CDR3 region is CASSTTGGSGYTF. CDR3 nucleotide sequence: TGTGCCAGTAGTACCACAGGGGGCAGTGGCTACACCTTC.

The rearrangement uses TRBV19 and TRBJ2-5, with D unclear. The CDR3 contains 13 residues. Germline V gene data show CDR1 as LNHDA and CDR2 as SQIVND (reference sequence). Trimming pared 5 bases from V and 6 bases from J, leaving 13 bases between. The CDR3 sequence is CASSDMGGQTQYF. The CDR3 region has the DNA TGTGCCAGTAGTGACATGGGTGGCCAGACCCAGTACTTC.

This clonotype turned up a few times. CDR3 sequence reads: CASSLTGLAGEEQYF. The CDR3 DNA follows: TGTGCCAGCAGCCTGACGGGACTAGCGGGAGAAGAGCAGTACTTC. The chain combines TRBV28 with TRBJ2-7; 14 bases fit TRBD2. V lost 6 bases and J lost 7; bases outside the gene matches: 8. The CDR3 spans 15 residues. Germline assignment: CDR1 MDHEN and CDR2 SYDVKM.

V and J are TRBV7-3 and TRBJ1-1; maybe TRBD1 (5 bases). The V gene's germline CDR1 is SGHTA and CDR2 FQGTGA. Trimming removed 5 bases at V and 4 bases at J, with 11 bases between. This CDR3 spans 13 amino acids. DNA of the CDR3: TGTGCCAGCAGCGCCCAGGGTGCCACTGAAGCTTTCTTT. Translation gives CASSAQGATEAFF.

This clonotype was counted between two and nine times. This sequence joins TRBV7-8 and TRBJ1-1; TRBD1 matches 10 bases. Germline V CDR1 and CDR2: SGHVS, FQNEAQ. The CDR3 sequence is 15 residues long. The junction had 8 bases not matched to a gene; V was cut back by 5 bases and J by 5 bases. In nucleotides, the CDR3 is TGTGCCAGCAGCCCAGACAGGGGGCGTCAGACTGAAGCTTTCTTT. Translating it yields CASSPDRGRQTEAFF. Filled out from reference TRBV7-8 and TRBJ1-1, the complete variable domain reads GAGVSQSPRYKVAKRGQDVALRCDPISGHVSLFWYQQALGQGPEFLTYFQNEAQLDKSGLPSDRFFAERPEGSVSTLKIQRTQQEDSAVYLCASSPDRGRQTEAFFGQGTRLTVV.

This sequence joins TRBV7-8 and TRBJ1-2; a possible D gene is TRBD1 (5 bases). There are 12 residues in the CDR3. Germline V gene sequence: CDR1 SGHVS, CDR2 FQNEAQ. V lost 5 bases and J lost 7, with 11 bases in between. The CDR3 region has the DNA TGTGCCAGCAGCCCCTCGACAGTTGGCTACACCTTC. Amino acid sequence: CASSPSTVGYTF.